This T cell receptor beta chain came from a study of cytomegalovirus exposure and HLA in healthy donors. Background on the study: A prior study identified approximately 120 million unique TCR beta sequences from 200 million or so T cells. Findings and limits, study-wide: The presence/absence work took it that sequencing depth was about the same across donors.

The V gene lost 0 bases and the J gene lost 2 bases, with 3 bases spanning the gap. Germline V CDR1 and CDR2: SGHRS, YFSETQ. The CDR3 covers 13 residues. The primer mix had 60 Vbeta and 13 Jbeta primers. Sequencing was performed with immunoSEQ multiplex PCR; in TCRdb, only in-frame clones are kept and a portion is missing. In the table there are 130,000 or so clones, 75% of which are singletons. Turning to this clone: Its antigen remains unidentified.

The sample taken for sequencing was PBMCs. J is TRBJ1-5 and V is TRBV5-1; D gene unclear. This receptor was taken from a man aged 40-49 years in good health and CMV-seronegative. The CDR3 spells CASSLVGNQPQHF. The CDR3, as DNA: TGCGCCAGCAGCTTGGTCGGCAATCAGCCCCAGCATTTT.